The 4 T cell receptor beta chains below all came from one sample that was sequenced in a study of T cell changes during pregnancy in multiple sclerosis. The data were produced by immunoSEQ multiplex PCR, yet TCRdb's version contains in-frame clones alone and is incomplete. The table records around 57,000 clones, 75% to 95% of them present only once. The specimen was peripheral blood, collected in the third trimester of pregnancy. These TCRs come from a female donor in good health, enrolled as a control in a pregnancy study.

This chain links TRBV10-3 with TRBJ1-6; 8 nucleotides match TRBD1. The CDR3 covers 15 residues. Germline CDR1 reads ENHRY; CDR2 reads SYGVKD. V gave up 7 bases and J gave up 5 bases; unmatched junction bases: 7. The CDR3 loop is CAIKTTGADNSPLHF. Written as DNA, the CDR3 is TGTGCCATCAAGACGACAGGGGCTGATAATTCACCCCTCCACTTT.

The chain is built from TRBV5-6 and TRBJ1-2; D not certain. This CDR3 has 12 amino acids. With 4 bases removed from V and 8 bases from J, the gap between germline ends came to 12 bases. Germline loops: CDR1 SGHDT, CDR2 YYEEEE. CDR3 residues: CASSAFGVGYTF. The CDR3 coding sequence is TGTGCCAGCAGCGCCTTCGGGGTCGGCTACACCTTC.

This clone appeared once. The genes are TRBV6-5 and TRBJ2-3; D ambiguous. The V end lost 2 bases, the J end lost 0 bases, and 9 bases lay between the germline ends. This CDR3 spans 15 amino acids. Looked up from germline, CDR1 is MNHEY and CDR2 is SVGAGI. CDR3 in DNA: TGTGCCAGCAGTTACCTCCCACAGAGCACAGATACGCAGTATTTT. This sequence encodes CASSYLPQSTDTQYF.

The rearrangement joins TRBV7-8 to TRBJ2-1, with 12 bases that match TRBD2. CDR1 is SGHVS and CDR2 is FQNEAQ in the germline V gene. After removal of 5 bases from V and 3 bases from J, the junction contained 14 bases not matched to a gene. The CDR3 has 19 amino acids. The CDR3 is CASSAPSGGVRMGYNEQFF. CDR3 nucleotide sequence: TGTGCCAGCAGCGCACCTAGCGGGGGGGTTCGTATGGGCTACAATGAGCAGTTCTTC.